Listed below are T cell receptor beta chains from one sample, sequenced in a study of cytomegalovirus exposure and HLA in healthy donors. Assay: immunoSEQ multiplex PCR; the TCRdb copy retains only in-frame clones and omits some. There are approximately 180,000 clones in the sample; about 81% occur only once, and 2% to 2.5% lies in the top ten. The sequencing input was PBMCs. The receptors come from a woman in her 30s in good health and CMV-seronegative. CDR3s include the opening cysteine and the closing phenylalanine or tryptophan. D genes are given only for firm matches. Clone sizes are given selectively: once, few, many, or a class where the clone is expanded.

>TRBD2|TRBJ2-1|once|TRBV2
CASSRGTSGGPSQFF
TGTGCCAGCAGTCGCGGGACTAGCGGGGGGCCCTCGCAGTTCTTC
>TRBD1|TRBJ2-4|.|TRBV4-2
CASSQDAGTGRYGKNIQYF
TGTGCCAGCAGCCAAGATGCGGGGACAGGACGGTACGGCAAAAACATTCAGTACTTC
>TRBD1|TRBJ2-7|.|TRBV7-9
CASSTRTGGSALSYEQYF
TGTGCCAGCAGCACCAGGACAGGGGGCTCAGCCCTCTCCTACGAGCAGTACTTC
>.|TRBJ1-5|.|TRBV19
CASSMNGEWRISQHF
TGTGCCAGTAGTATGAATGGGGAGTGGCGAATTTCTCAGCATTTT
>TRBD1|TRBJ2-1|.|TRBV7-6
CASSLEGAGGTYNEQFF
TGTGCCAGCAGCTTAGAGGGCGCAGGGGGTACCTACAATGAGCAGTTCTTC
>TRBD1|TRBJ1-2|.|TRBV19
CASRRTGDNYGYTF
TGTGCCAGTAGGCGGACAGGGGATAACTATGGCTACACCTTC
>TRBD1|TRBJ2-5|.|TRBV28
CASSLDREYQETQYF
TGTGCCAGCAGTCTGGACAGGGAGTACCAAGAGACCCAGTACTTC
>.|TRBJ1-2|.|TRBV28
CASSRGLGGVGYTF
TGTGCCAGCAGTAGAGGACTTGGGGGGGTTGGCTACACCTTC
>TRBD1|TRBJ2-1|.|TRBV6-1
CASMTGLSYNEQFF
TGTGCCAGCATGACAGGGTTGTCCTACAATGAGCAGTTCTTC
>.|TRBJ1-2|.|TRBV6-5
CASSYTWGVQKNGYTF
TGTGCCAGCAGTTACACCTGGGGAGTCCAGAAGAATGGCTACACCTTC
>.|TRBJ1-5|.|TRBV28
CASSLHRALTQNLNQPQHF
TGTGCCAGCAGTTTACACAGAGCCTTAACCCAAAACCTAAATCAGCCCCAGCATTTT
>TRBD1|TRBJ2-7|.|TRBV7-2
CASSRTGGEYEQYF
TGTGCCAGCAGCCGGACAGGGGGCGAGTACGAGCAGTACTTC
>TRBD1|TRBJ2-7|.|TRBV30
CAWRGTGTGFEQYF
TGTGCCTGGAGGGGAACCGGGACAGGGTTCGAGCAGTACTTC
>.|TRBJ2-3|.|TRBV5-1
CASSLATGLLTDTQYF
TGCGCCAGCAGCTTGGCCACGGGACTTCTCACAGATACGCAGTATTTT
>.|TRBJ1-4|.|TRBV6-5
CASSYSGGPEKLFF
TGTGCCAGCAGTTACTCGGGAGGGCCCGAAAAACTGTTTTTT